The clone carrying this TCR beta chain was detected only once. The antigen remains undetermined. V was trimmed by 1 base and J by 4 bases, leaving 10 bases between them. Germline loops: CDR1 LGHDT, CDR2 YNNKEL (reference sequence). This CDR3 is 14 amino acids long. TCRdb re-called the RT-PCR reads through MiXCR, storing one row per CDR3 protein. The data show roughly 500,000 distinct CDR3 sequences, 16% seen once. The entry originates in a study of response to subunit inactivated influenza vaccine. Regarding the study as a whole: Only a handful of new T cells, the authors suggested, are recruited with each seasonal influenza vaccination.

The sequence was collected from a man between 50 and 70 years old who received an inactivated influenza vaccine. This chain joins TRBV3-1 and TRBJ1-1, with D maybe TRBD1 (5 bases). This specimen consisted of CD4+ T cells sorted from PBMCs, obtained 23 to 25 months after vaccination. As DNA, the CDR3 is TGTGCCAGCAGCCAAGTCCCGGGACGCACTGAAGCTTTCTTT. Protein: CASSQVPGRTEAFF.